Listed below are T cell receptor beta chains from one sample, sequenced in a study of cytomegalovirus exposure and HLA in healthy donors. Clones were sequenced by immunoSEQ multiplex PCR, and TCRdb holds only the in-frame ones, with some missing. The table shows 110,000 to 150,000 clones, with about 82% occurring only once. The sequenced sample consisted of PBMCs. Every receptor here comes from a woman between 40 and 50 years old in good health and CMV-seropositive. The conserved cysteine and the conserved F or W are not part of the CDR3 here. Rows may omit the clone size; those that give it use once, few, many or a size class.

TRBJ2-3 NA TRBV5-1 17 ASSLTGLAGPLETDTQY
TRBJ2-2 NA TRBV5-6 10 ASSSSGTGLL
TRBJ1-5 NA TRBV27 13 ASSQAPGTNQPQH
TRBJ2-7 NA TRBV5-8 12 ASSQGYRVYEQY
TRBJ1-1 NA TRBV7-9 12 AVTRGSLNTEAF
TRBJ2-7 NA TRBV7-2 12 ASSLDMASYEQY
TRBJ1-1 NA TRBV7-3 13 ASSLNPGGITEAF
TRBJ2-7 NA TRBV5-4 13 ASSLVQGAGNEQY
TRBJ2-2 NA TRBV19 14 ASSAPTDANTGELF
TRBJ1-1 few TRBV6-6 9 ASSLVVEAF
TRBJ2-1 NA TRBV12-2 11 ASRPEQGNEQF
TRBJ2-7 NA TRBV28 13 ASSQSGLAGVQQY
TRBJ2-7 NA TRBV28 14 ASSLITGGLLYEQY
TRBJ2-7 NA TRBV5-4 12 ASSKDGVGYEQY
TRBJ2-5 NA TRBV27 13 ASMGLALDQETQY
TRBJ2-7 NA TRBV21-1 14 ASITEGWERLYEQY
TRBJ1-4 NA TRBV7-2 10 ATAQGGEKLF
TRBJ1-2 once TRBV28 14 ASRSFRGGEYYGYT
TRBJ2-7 NA TRBV9 12 ASSVMYGGTEQY
TRBJ2-3 NA TRBV15 14 ATSRDLGSGTDTQY
TRBJ2-1 NA TRBV19 14 ASSLALAGGEGEQF
TRBJ2-7 NA TRBV5-1 13 ASSGSSGGVPEQY
TRBJ1-2 NA TRBV4-1 12 ASSPDRGKDGYT
TRBJ1-2 NA TRBV19 13 ASSIGGQKSYGYT
TRBJ2-6 NA TRBV27 16 ASSLMGSGSSGANVLT
TRBJ1-1 NA TRBV15 12 ATSGTGQVSEAF
TRBJ2-5 NA TRBV4-1 12 ASGLGLAGETQY
TRBJ2-5 once TRBV10-3 11 AISESEGETQY
TRBJ1-1 few TRBV7-3 13 ASSPNRAGQTEAF
TRBJ2-1 once TRBV5-4 11 ASSSPGVDEQF
TRBJ2-3 NA TRBV30 11 AWNGGISDTQY
TRBJ1-2 few TRBV27 14 ASSPMSGVGPMGYT
TRBJ2-7 NA TRBV7-9 10 ASSLQVNEQY
TRBJ2-5 few TRBV28 12 ASSLVVGGETQY
TRBJ2-1 NA TRBV28 13 ASSLTYYGNNEQF
TRBJ2-1 NA TRBV29-1 11 SVEGHSYNEQF
TRBJ2-7 NA TRBV5-6 13 ASSLGRDNTYEQY
TRBJ2-2 NA TRBV9 13 ASSARVERPGELF
TRBJ2-1 NA TRBV5-6 13 ASSLGLSLGGPSV
TRBJ2-7 NA TRBV9 10 ASSPDNTEQY
TRBJ2-5 NA TRBV5-6 14 ASSLLRAGVQETQY
TRBJ2-5 NA TRBV7-8 11 ASSTRGVETQY
TRBJ2-3 NA TRBV10-3 13 AISPGTSQADTQY
TRBJ2-7 NA TRBV19 12 ASSISPDSYEQY
TRBJ2-7 NA TRBV2 13 ASSDLGHSGLEQY
TRBJ1-1 NA TRBV5-8 12 ASSLGGQGREAF
TRBJ1-4 NA TRBV28 13 ASSLLTGANEKLF
TRBJ2-3 NA TRBV19 13 ASSMIAGGLDTQY
NA NA TRBV13 12 ASSKGRGRHEQY
TRBJ2-5 NA TRBV27 13 ASSRLAGGQETQY
TRBJ2-1 NA TRBV15 12 ATKDWRESNEQF
NA NA TRBV27 9 ASKAGGEQY
TRBJ1-1 NA TRBV27 12 ASGPRGGGTEAF
TRBJ1-1 NA TRBV4-3 12 ASSQGQGHTEAF
TRBJ1-1 few TRBV10-2 11 ASRTGLGAEAF
TRBJ1-5 NA TRBV28 15 ASSPRTGKGSNQPQH
TRBJ1-6 NA TRBV5-4 13 ASSFRRGSDSPLH